A selection of T cell receptor beta chains follows, all from one sample in a study of control samples from healthy donors and cancer patients. Data came from immunoSEQ multiplex PCR; TCRdb stores just in-frame clones and leaves some out. Of around 95,000 clones listed, about 85% are singletons. Sequenced input: blood. The receptors here all came from a man aged 25 to 45 in good health. Both conserved end residues are part of each CDR3. Fields, in order: V gene, J gene, clone size, D gene, CDR3 length, CDR3 DNA, CDR3 protein. The D gene is left open where the match is weak. Rows may omit the clone size; those that give it use once, few, many or a size class.

TRBV6-5	TRBJ1-5	.	.	15	TGTGCCAGCAGTTCGCTAGCAGGAGGGAATCAGCCCCAGCATTTT	CASSSLAGGNQPQHF
TRBV29-1	TRBJ1-2	.	.	12	TGCAGCGCCATTGAGGGGTATGATGGCTACACCTTC	CSAIEGYDGYTF
TRBV6-6	TRBJ1-2	.	.	16	TGTGCCAGCAGTTACTCGACACAGGGTCGGGGCTATGGCTACACCTTC	CASSYSTQGRGYGYTF
TRBV5-8	TRBJ1-2	few	.	14	TGTGCCAGCAGCCCCCGGGACCCTAACTATGGCTACACCTTC	CASSPRDPNYGYTF
TRBV9	TRBJ2-1	.	.	15	TGTGCCAGCAGCGTAAATGGGGGGGCGCTCAATGAGCAGTTCTTC	CASSVNGGALNEQFF
TRBV19	TRBJ1-2	.	TRBD1	15	TGTGCCAGTAGTACAGGGACAGGGCCCTACTATGGCTACACCTTC	CASSTGTGPYYGYTF
TRBV7-2	TRBJ1-4	.	.	15	TGTGCCAGCAGCTCGGACGGTTCAACTAATGAAAAACTGTTTTTT	CASSSDGSTNEKLFF
TRBV20-1	TRBJ2-1	once	TRBD2	14	TGCAGTGCTAGTCCTGCGGGGGGATACAATGAGCAGTTCTTC	CSASPAGGYNEQFF
TRBV12-3/TRBV12-4	TRBJ1-2	.	TRBD1	13	TGTGCCAGCAGAAGGGACAGCAGATATGGCTACACCTTC	CASRRDSRYGYTF
TRBV28	TRBJ1-2	.	.	14	TGTGCCAGCAGCCATGGACAGTCTCGGTATGGCTACACCTTC	CASSHGQSRYGYTF
TRBV6-5	TRBJ1-1	.	.	15	TGTGCCAGCAGTTACTCGGAGGGCCCGAACACTGAAGCTTTCTTT	CASSYSEGPNTEAFF
TRBV7-3	TRBJ1-2	.	.	14	TGTGCCAGCAGCTTAGCAGGACGGAAGGGTGGCTACACCTTC	CASSLAGRKGGYTF
TRBV10-3	TRBJ1-2	.	.	14	TGTGCCATCAGTCAAGACAGGACACTCTATGGCTACACCTTC	CAISQDRTLYGYTF
TRBV5-1	TRBJ1-6	.	.	14	TGCGCCAGCGGGTGGGGAGGTTATAATTCACCCCTCCACTTT	CASGWGGYNSPLHF
TRBV7-2	TRBJ1-6	.	.	14	TGTGCCAGCAGCTTCGACGGGTATAATTCACCCCTCCACTTT	CASSFDGYNSPLHF
TRBV27	TRBJ1-1	.	TRBD1	16	TGTGCCAGCAGTTTCAGTAAAAACAGGGGGTCGCTTGAAGCTTTCTTT	CASSFSKNRGSLEAFF
TRBV7-9	TRBJ2-7	.	.	13	TGTGCCAGCAGCTTCAGACTAGTCTACGAGCAGTACTTC	CASSFRLVYEQYF
TRBV2	TRBJ2-3	.	.	14	TGTGCCAGCAGGAGACTTGCTAGCACAGATACGCAGTATTTT	CASRRLASTDTQYF
TRBV30	TRBJ1-6	.	TRBD1	13	TGTGCCTGGAGTCAGGGGGCGAGGTCACCCCTCCACTTT	CAWSQGARSPLHF
TRBV6-6	TRBJ1-5	.	.	14	TGTGCCAGCAGTTCCACAGGATCTGATCAGCCCCAGCATTTT	CASSSTGSDQPQHF
TRBV6-5	TRBJ1-1	.	.	14	TGTGCCAGCAGGGCAGGGGTCACGAACACTGAAGCTTTCTTT	CASRAGVTNTEAFF
TRBV5-4	TRBJ1-1	.	.	13	TGTGCCAGCAGCCAAGGACCGAACACTGAAGCTTTCTTT	CASSQGPNTEAFF
TRBV3-1/TRBV3-2	TRBJ1-6	.	.	15	TGTGCCAGCAGCCAAGCGTCCAGGGGAGAATCACCCCTCCACTTT	CASSQASRGESPLHF
TRBV14	TRBJ2-3	.	TRBD2	13	TGTGCCAGCAGTCGGACTAGCGGGACTACGCAGTATTTT	CASSRTSGTTQYF
TRBV5-4	TRBJ2-5	.	TRBD2	15	TGTGCCAGCAGCGGGGCAGCGGGGGGCCCGGAGACCCAGTACTTC	CASSGAAGGPETQYF
TRBV5-5	TRBJ2-2	.	.	13	TGTGCCAGCAGCCTCGACAGGTCCCGGGAGCTGTTTTTT	CASSLDRSRELFF
TRBV29-1	TRBJ2-2	once	.	13	TGCAGCGTTCGACTGGACAACACCGGGGAGCTGTTTTTT	CSVRLDNTGELFF
TRBV6-6	TRBJ1-4	once	.	14	TGTGCCAGCAGTTACGGGGGGTACAATGAAAAACTGTTTTTT	CASSYGGYNEKLFF
TRBV6-6	TRBJ1-2	.	.	14	TGTGCCAGCAGTTACTTTTTGGGGGACTATGGCTACACCTTC	CASSYFLGDYGYTF
TRBV7-9	TRBJ2-6	.	.	15	TGTGCCAGCAGCTTAGTTCTCTCTGGGGCCAACGTCCTGACTTTC	CASSLVLSGANVLTF
TRBV2	TRBJ1-5	.	.	13	TGTGCCAGCAGCCTCAGAGAAAATCAGCCCCAGCATTTT	CASSLRENQPQHF
TRBV19	TRBJ2-4	.	.	15	TGTGCCAGTAGTATCGGAGGGCCGACCAAAAACATTCAGTACTTC	CASSIGGPTKNIQYF
TRBV5-4	TRBJ2-3	.	.	12	TGTGCCAGCAGCTTAAGAACAGATACGCAGTATTTT	CASSLRTDTQYF
TRBV7-2	TRBJ1-2	.	TRBD1	15	TGTGCCAGCAGCTTAGGTCCGGACAGGGCGAATGGCTACACCTTC	CASSLGPDRANGYTF
TRBV30	TRBJ2-2	few	.	20	TGTGCCTGGAGCAGGTTGTGGGGCCTCAGTTCGAGAGCGAACACCGGGGAGCTGTTTTTT	CAWSRLWGLSSRANTGELFF
TRBV9	TRBJ1-2	once	.	14	TGTGCCAGCAGCCCGGGGGCCCTTCACTATGGCTACACCTTC	CASSPGALHYGYTF
TRBV6-1	TRBJ2-1	.	.	15	TGTGCCAGCAGTGAAAGGGGGAGCTCCTACAATGAGCAGTTCTTC	CASSERGSSYNEQFF
TRBV14	TRBJ2-5	once	TRBD2	18	TGTGCCAGCAGCCAAGATCCGTACGGGACTAGCGTACAAGAGACCCAGTACTTC	CASSQDPYGTSVQETQYF
TRBV11-1	TRBJ2-1	few	.	12	TGTGCCAGCAGCCCACAGGACAATGAGCAGTTCTTC	CASSPQDNEQFF
TRBV28	TRBJ1-5	once	.	19	TGTGCCAGCAGTTCGATACTTCACCAGGGGAGGAGTGGCAATCAGCCCCAGCATTTT	CASSSILHQGRSGNQPQHF
TRBV30	TRBJ2-7	.	.	13	TGTGCCTGGAGTCGGGGGAGAGCCTACGAGCAGTACTTC	CAWSRGRAYEQYF
TRBV5-4	TRBJ1-2	few	TRBD1	16	TGTGCCAGCAGCTTGACGGGCGGGACAGGGGTTTATGGCTACACCTTC	CASSLTGGTGVYGYTF
TRBV18	TRBJ2-3	.	.	14	TGTGCCAGCTCACCACCGATTCGGGCAGATACGCAGTATTTT	CASSPPIRADTQYF
TRBV12-3/TRBV12-4	TRBJ2-5	.	.	12	TGTGCCAGCAGGGCCGTTAGGGAGACCCAGTACTTC	CASRAVRETQYF
TRBV5-4	TRBJ2-2	.	TRBD2	15	TGTGCCAGCAGCCTTGGACTAGCGGGGGACGTAGAGCTGTTTTTT	CASSLGLAGDVELFF
TRBV7-9	TRBJ1-1	.	.	13	TGTGCCAGCAGCTTAGCGACGAACACTGAAGCTTTCTTT	CASSLATNTEAFF